This is a list of T cell receptor beta chains from one sample in a study of human T cells and chemical hapten exposure. TCRdb reprocessed the RACE reads via MiXCR and lists one record per CDR3 protein. The sample holds 80,000 to 100,000 distinct CDR3 sequences, around a quarter seen once. The source material was whole blood, sampled in connection with sensitization to the hapten diphenylcyclopropenone (DPC). Receptors were obtained from a man in his forties with alopecia areata. Some clones in this sample may be carry-over from other donors' samples. Both conserved end residues are part of each CDR3. Fields, in order: D gene, clone size, J gene, V gene, CDR3 DNA, CDR3 protein. A D gene is named only where the DNA matches it firmly. Clone size appears in some rows only: once, few, many, or a class for an expanded clone.

NA | NA | TRBJ2-5 | TRBV12-3/TRBV12-4 | TGTGCCAGCAGCCAGGGACACCAAGAGACCCAGTACTTC | CASSQGHQETQYF
TRBD1 | many | TRBJ1-4 | TRBV5-5 | TGTGCCAGCAGCCAAGGACAGGCAGATGAAAAACTGTTTTTT | CASSQGQADEKLFF
TRBD1 | few | TRBJ1-4 | TRBV12-3/TRBV12-4 | TGTGCCAGCAGTCCTCGGACAGGCTTGATTAATGAAAAACTGTTTTTT | CASSPRTGLINEKLFF
NA | NA | TRBJ2-1 | TRBV7-9 | TGTGCCAGCAGCTTAGATCTGGTTGAGCAGTTCTTC | CASSLDLVEQFF
TRBD1 | NA | TRBJ2-6 | TRBV6-5 | TGTGCCAGCAGTTACGAGGGGGCCTCTGGGGCCAACGTCCTGACTTTC | CASSYEGASGANVLTF
NA | few | TRBJ2-7 | TRBV4-2 | TGTGCCAGCAGCCAAGATAAAAACCCCGAGCAGTACTTC | CASSQDKNPEQYF
TRBD1 | few | TRBJ1-5 | TRBV12-3/TRBV12-4 | TGTGCCAGCAGTTGGGTCCGAGGACAGGGCTATAGCAATCAGCCCCAGCATTTT | CASSWVRGQGYSNQPQHF
NA | NA | TRBJ2-3 | TRBV27 | TGTGCCAGCAGGGGAGGGGGGCGCATAGATACGCAGTATTTT | CASRGGGRIDTQYF
TRBD2 | many | TRBJ2-1 | TRBV27 | TGTGCCAGCAGTTCTGGACTAGCGGGACTTCTTGAGCAGTTCTTC | CASSSGLAGLLEQFF
TRBD2 | few | TRBJ2-3 | TRBV3-1 | TGTGCCAGCAGCCGATTGACTAGCGGGAGTAGCGCAGATACGCAGTATTTT | CASSRLTSGSSADTQYF
TRBD2 | few | TRBJ2-1 | TRBV7-2 | TGTGCCAGCAGCTTATCACCGGGACTAGCGGGAGATGAGCAGTTCTTC | CASSLSPGLAGDEQFF
NA | few | TRBJ2-7 | TRBV10-1 | TGCGCCAGCAGTGAGTCCACAGGGTACGAGCAGTACTTC | CASSESTGYEQYF
NA | few | TRBJ1-5 | TRBV20-1 | TGCAGTGCTAGCAAACCGGGAGACAATCAGCCCCAGCATTTT | CSASKPGDNQPQHF
NA | many | TRBJ2-7 | TRBV27 | TGTGCCAGCAGTCTGCAGGGATCCTACGAGCAGTACTTC | CASSLQGSYEQYF
NA | NA | TRBJ2-1 | TRBV20-1 | TGCAGTGCTAGGGACTCCCTGCGAGGTCTGGAGCAGTTCTTC | CSARDSLRGLEQFF
TRBD2 | NA | TRBJ2-3 | TRBV2 | TGTGCCAGCAGTTTACTAGCGGGAGGCCCAGATACGCAGTATTTT | CASSLLAGGPDTQYF
NA | NA | TRBJ1-1 | TRBV30 | TGTGCCTGGAAGGGCGGGGGGATGGAAGCTTTCTTT | CAWKGGGMEAFF
TRBD2 | NA | TRBJ2-1 | TRBV7-2 | TGTGCCAGCAGCTTTAGCGGGAGACAAGGCAATGAGCAGTTCTTC | CASSFSGRQGNEQFF
NA | few | TRBJ2-5 | TRBV21-1 | TGTGCCAGCAGCCCCCGGGTCAAACGAGAGACCCAGTACTTC | CASSPRVKRETQYF
TRBD1 | NA | TRBJ2-1 | TRBV7-2 | TGTGCCAGCAGCTACGAGACAGGGTTCGGTGAGCAGTTCTTC | CASSYETGFGEQFF
TRBD2 | few | TRBJ2-7 | TRBV4-2 | TGTGCCAGCAGTCTACTAGCGGGACTAGGCGAGCAGTACTTC | CASSLLAGLGEQYF
TRBD2 | few | TRBJ2-3 | TRBV20-1 | TGCAGTGCTAGAGATTCTAGCGGGAGGAAGGGTAGCACAGATACGCAGTATTTT | CSARDSSGRKGSTDTQYF
TRBD2 | many | TRBJ2-1 | TRBV7-8 | TGTGCCAGCAGCCTCCCCCGACTAGCGTTGGATGAGCAGTTCTTC | CASSLPRLALDEQFF
TRBD2 | NA | TRBJ2-3 | TRBV7-2 | TGTGCCAGCAGCTTAGTTAGCGGGAGAACCATTAGCACAGATACGCAGTATTTT | CASSLVSGRTISTDTQYF
NA | NA | TRBJ1-5 | TRBV3-1 | TGTGCCAGCAGCCAAAAAATTGGGCGCAATCAGCCCCAGCATTTT | CASSQKIGRNQPQHF
NA | NA | TRBJ2-1 | TRBV9 | TGTGCCAGCAGCGGACATTTCGGGACCCCCGGCAATGAGCAGTTCTTC | CASSGHFGTPGNEQFF
NA | NA | TRBJ1-1 | TRBV6-2/TRBV6-3 | TGTGCCAGCAGTCAAGGTCTCCCGAACACTGAAGCTTTCTTT | CASSQGLPNTEAFF
TRBD2 | few | TRBJ2-1 | TRBV20-1 | TGCAGTGCTAGTATGCGGGAGACCCCCTACAATGAGCAGTTCTTC | CSASMRETPYNEQFF
TRBD2 | NA | TRBJ2-3 | TRBV10-3 | TGTGCCATCGCCTCGGCGGGAGGGCAAGGCACAGATACGCAGTATTTT | CAIASAGGQGTDTQYF
NA | NA | TRBJ1-5 | TRBV2 | TGTGCCAGCAGTTCGGGGGTCAATCAGCCCCAGCATTTT | CASSSGVNQPQHF
NA | few | TRBJ1-6 | TRBV12-3/TRBV12-4 | TGTGCCAGCACAAACGAGGACAGTAATTCACCCCTCCACTTT | CASTNEDSNSPLHF
NA | few | TRBJ2-4 | TRBV12-3/TRBV12-4 | TGTGCCAGCAGTTTAGGGCAGGGGATGATCAAAAACATTCAGTACTTC | CASSLGQGMIKNIQYF
TRBD2 | NA | TRBJ2-7 | TRBV28 | TGTGCCAGCAAGGAGGGCGGGGAGCGGGAGGACCCAGTTAACGAGCAGTACTTC | CASKEGGEREDPVNEQYF
TRBD1 | NA | TRBJ2-5 | TRBV28 | TGTGCCAGCAGCTCCAGGGGGCCCGAAGAGACCCAGTACTTC | CASSSRGPEETQYF
NA | few | TRBJ2-3 | TRBV12-5 | TGTGCTAGTGGTTTGGACAGTCCCACAGATACGCAGTATTTT | CASGLDSPTDTQYF
NA | few | TRBJ2-5 | TRBV12-3/TRBV12-4 | TGTGCCAGCAGTAGCTTCGCGGGTGGGGGCCCAGAGACCCAGTACTTC | CASSSFAGGGPETQYF
NA | NA | TRBJ2-5 | TRBV15 | TGTGCCACCAGCAGAGATGGAACAGCGCAAGAGACCCAGTACTTC | CATSRDGTAQETQYF
NA | NA | TRBJ2-7 | TRBV28 | TGTGCCAGCACCCTCCCCCCCTACGAGCAGTACTTC | CASTLPPYEQYF
NA | few | TRBJ1-1 | TRBV18 | TGTGCCAGCTCACCCGAAACAGGAGGGAGCACTGAAGCTTTCTTT | CASSPETGGSTEAFF
TRBD2 | NA | TRBJ2-5 | TRBV4-3 | TGCGCCAGCAGCCAAGAGTTCGTCCCAGCGGGAGGGCCTTCGGGGGAGACCCAGTACTTC | CASSQEFVPAGGPSGETQYF
TRBD1 | few | TRBJ2-7 | TRBV28 | TGTGCCAGCAGTACCGGGACAGGGGGATCCGAGCAGTACTTC | CASSTGTGGSEQYF
TRBD1 | NA | TRBJ2-5 | TRBV12-3/TRBV12-4 | TGTGCCAGCAGGGCCTCCGGGACAGACCGAGAGACCCAGTACTTC | CASRASGTDRETQYF